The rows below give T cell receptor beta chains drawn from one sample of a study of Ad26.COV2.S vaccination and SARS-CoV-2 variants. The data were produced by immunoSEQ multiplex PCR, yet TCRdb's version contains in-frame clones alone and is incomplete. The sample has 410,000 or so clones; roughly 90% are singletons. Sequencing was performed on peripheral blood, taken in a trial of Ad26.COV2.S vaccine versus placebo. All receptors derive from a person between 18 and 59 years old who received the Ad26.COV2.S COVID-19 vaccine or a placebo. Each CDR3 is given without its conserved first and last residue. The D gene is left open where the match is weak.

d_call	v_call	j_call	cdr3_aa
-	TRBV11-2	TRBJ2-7	ASSFSSWVYEQY
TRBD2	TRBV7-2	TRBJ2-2	ASSTRLASGELF
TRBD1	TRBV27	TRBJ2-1	ASSFRQGGTYNEQF
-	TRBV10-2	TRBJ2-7	ASKGGSISYEQY
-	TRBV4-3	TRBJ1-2	ASSQDFALINYGYT
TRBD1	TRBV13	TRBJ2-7	ASSNDRVSYEQY
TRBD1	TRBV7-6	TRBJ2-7	ASSLVEGAISSYEQY
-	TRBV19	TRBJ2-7	ASSGGSNYEQY
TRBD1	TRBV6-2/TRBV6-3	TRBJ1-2	ASSLDRGGRGYT
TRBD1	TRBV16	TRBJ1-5	ASSRDRLKHQPQH
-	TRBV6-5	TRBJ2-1	ASSYAPGTRNEQF
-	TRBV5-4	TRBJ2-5	ATRGGVGQETQY
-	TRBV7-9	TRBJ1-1	ASSQGSFRTEAF
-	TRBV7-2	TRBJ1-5	ASSSHRAQPQH
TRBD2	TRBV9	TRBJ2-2	ASSPNAGGLSGELF
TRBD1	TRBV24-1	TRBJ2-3	ATSGGQGPTDTQY
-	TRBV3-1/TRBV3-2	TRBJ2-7	ASSQDQMKGFREQY
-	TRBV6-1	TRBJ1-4	ASSEAMTGRGEKLF
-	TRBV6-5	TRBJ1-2	ASMTESLVRLGYT
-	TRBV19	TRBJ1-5	ASSIDRTDNQPQH
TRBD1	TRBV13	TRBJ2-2	ASSYRGTGELF
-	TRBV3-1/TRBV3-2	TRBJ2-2	ASSQEGLNTGELF
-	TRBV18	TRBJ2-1	ASSLPPDYNEQF
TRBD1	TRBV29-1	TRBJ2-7	SVEGTGQGYEQY
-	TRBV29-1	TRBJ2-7	SVGGGTFPGEQY
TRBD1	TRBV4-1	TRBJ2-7	ASSQGQGNNEQY
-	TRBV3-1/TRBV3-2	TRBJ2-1	ASSQLSPNEQF
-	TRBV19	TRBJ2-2	AAEAGLGTGELF
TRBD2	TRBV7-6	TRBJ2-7	ASGGVYEQY
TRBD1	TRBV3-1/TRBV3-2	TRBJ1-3	ASSQDLGATGTGGAGIY
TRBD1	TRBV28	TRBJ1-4	ASSTRDRGETNEKLF
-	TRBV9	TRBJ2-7	ASSGALDEQY
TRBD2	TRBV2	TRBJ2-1	ASSATAGLGNEQF
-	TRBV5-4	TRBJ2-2	ASSPRGLPNGELF
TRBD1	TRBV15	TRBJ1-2	ATSPLGVGTGSGGYT
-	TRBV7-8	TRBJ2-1	ASSLRGDLSPYNEQF
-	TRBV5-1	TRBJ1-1	ASSPLAGVNTEAF
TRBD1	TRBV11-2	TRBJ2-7	ASSTRTGADYEQY
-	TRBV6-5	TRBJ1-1	ASRRGNTEAF
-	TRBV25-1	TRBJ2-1	ASSDLGQF
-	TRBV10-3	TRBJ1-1	AISPGLNTEAF
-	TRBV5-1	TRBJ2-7	ASSLGSGISYEQY
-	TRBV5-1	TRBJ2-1	ASSLWTVGFFNNEQF
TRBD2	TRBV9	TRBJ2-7	ASSVGGEDEQY
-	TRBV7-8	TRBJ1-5	ASSLVLDIDHLPQH